This TCR beta chain was observed in a study of cytomegalovirus exposure and HLA in healthy donors. General observations from the study: A list of 164 TCR beta chains associated with cytomegalovirus was given.

This clone was seen once. Antigen unknown. PCR amplification relied on 60 Vbeta primers (plus 13 Jbeta primers). This table comes from immunoSEQ multiplex PCR, and its TCRdb copy is limited to in-frame clones, with some not included. The table records approximately 150,000 clones, about four fifths of them present only once. This CDR3 is built from 13 residues. V lost 4 bases to trimming and J lost 5 bases; unmatched junction nucleotides: 5. Germline values: CDR1 SGHNT, CDR2 YYREEE (reference sequence). Sequenced: PBMCs. This sequence originates from a human donor in good health. This chain uses TRBV5-4 with TRBJ1-1; TRBD1 agrees at 7 bases. As DNA, the CDR3 is TGTGCCAGCAGCCTATCAGGGGGTACTGAAGCTTTCTTT. Translation: CASSLSGGTEAFF.